Shown below are 23 T cell receptor beta chains from a single sample sequenced in a study of blood T cells in healthy people across ages. A sample-barcoded 5' primer and a J-beta primer mix were used in a second PCR of roughly 6 to 11 cycles. TCRdb recomputed calls from the 5' RACE reads with MiXCR, one row per CDR3 protein. The sample includes 700,000 to 950,000 distinct CDR3 sequences, nearly 60% of them seen just once. Sequencing was done on a sample of blood. All receptors derive from a man aged 30 to 39 in good health.

This clonotype came up a few times. The chain combines TRBV5-1 with TRBJ2-7; TRBD1 aligns across 8 bases. This CDR3 region has 14 residues. Germline values: CDR1 SGHRS, CDR2 YFSETQ. J was trimmed by 4 bases and V by 9 bases; bases with no gene match: 12. This chain's CDR3 is CATRTGTGIYEQYF. CDR3 coding DNA: TGCGCCACCAGAACGGGGACAGGTATATACGAGCAGTACTTC.

The chain links TRBV28 to TRBJ1-2; TRBD1 aligns across 9 bases. From germline, CDR1 is MDHEN and CDR2 SYDVKM. Trimming removed 4 bases from V and 6 bases from J; junction bases left unmatched: 6. CDR3 length: 14 amino acids. The CDR3 nucleotides are TGTGCCAGCAGTTCGGGACAGGGCATGGATGGCTACACCTTC. Its translation: CASSSGQGMDGYTF.

For this clonotype: At one of its ends the junction is not consistent with the germline gene, which may arise from a read error. The chain uses TRBV20-1 and TRBJ2-7; D possibly corresponds to TRBD1 (6 bases). CDR1 and CDR2 (germline): DFQATT, SNEGSKA (reference sequence). The CDR3 is 14 residues long. The CDR3 reads CNARDHTGPYEQYF. CDR3 sequence (DNA): TGCAATGCTAGAGATCATACAGGGCCCTACGAGCAGTACTTC.

Concerning this clonotype: Relative to the germline gene, one junction end is altered; a read error may explain this. The rearrangement links TRBV5-1 to TRBJ1-6; D might be TRBD1 (6 bases). The CDR3 contains 14 residues. The germline V gene has CDR1 SGHRS and CDR2 YFSETQ. The CDR3, as DNA: TGCGCCAGCAGGACAGGTTTCGATAATTCACCTCTCCACTTT. It specifies CASRTGFDNSPLHF.

The chain uses TRBV6-6 and TRBJ2-5, with 8 bases identical to TRBD2. Germline V CDR1 and CDR2: MNHNY, SVGAGI (reference sequence). V dropped 0 bases and J dropped 6; count of bases not matched to a gene: 9. The CDR3 is made up of 16 amino acids. As DNA, the CDR3 is TGTGCCAGCAGTTACTCGGGCCTAGCGGGTGGAAAGACCCAGTACTTC. It is translated as CASSYSGLAGGKTQYF.

The chain uses TRBV6-2 or TRBV6-3 and TRBJ2-1; TRBD2 aligns across 13 bases. This CDR3 spans 19 amino acids. V gave up 1 base and J gave up 6 bases; unmatched junction bases: 12. Germline V CDR1 and CDR2: MNHEY, SVGEGT. CDR3 loop: CASSYYNVRTSGSFNEQFF. In DNA form, the CDR3 reads TGTGCCAGCAGTTACTATAACGTGAGGACTAGCGGGAGTTTCAATGAGCAGTTCTTC.

The chain employs TRBV10-3 and TRBJ1-2; the match to TRBD1 covers 8 bases. Germline V lookup: CDR1 ENHRY, CDR2 SYGVKD. With 2 bases clipped from V and 6 bases from J, the junction kept 8 bases outside the gene matches. The CDR3 extends over 15 amino acids. The CDR3, as DNA: TGTGCCATCAGTGAGGTGGGCAGGGGGCAGGATGGCTACACCTTC. This encodes CAISEVGRGQDGYTF.

The chain is built from TRBV10-3 and TRBJ2-1; the D gene is possibly TRBD1 (7 bases). The CDR3 sequence is 17 residues long. The germline V gene has CDR1 ENHRY and CDR2 SYGVKD. The germline V and J ends were trimmed by 8 bases and 1 base, with 21 bases remaining between them. As DNA, the CDR3 is TGTGCCATCCATCAGGGGGGTAGGGGACGATCCTACAATGAGCAGTTCTTC. Its translation is CAIHQGGRGRSYNEQFF.

This clonotype was recorded only once. J is TRBJ2-7 and V is TRBV6-5, with D possibly being TRBD2 (6 bases). With 5 bases removed from V and 3 bases from J, the gap between germline ends came to 14 bases. Germline values: CDR1 MNHEY, CDR2 SVGAGI. The CDR3 loop spans 14 amino acids. The CDR3: CASSKGLLLYEQYF. Here the CDR3 DNA reads TGTGCCAGCAGTAAGGGACTCTTACTCTACGAGCAGTACTTC.

In DNA form, the CDR3 reads TGTGCCAGCAGTTCTTCACAACGGGGGTCCTACACAGATACGCAGTATTTT. Protein product: CASSSSQRGSYTDTQYF. The chain recombines TRBV27 with TRBJ2-3; TRBD2 might be the D (6 bases). This CDR3 region has 17 residues. Trimming cost V 4 bases and J 2 bases, with 19 bases left between them. Looked up from germline, CDR1 is MNHEY and CDR2 is SMNVEV (reference sequence).

This clonotype has more than one count but fewer than ten. The rearrangement uses TRBV9 and TRBJ1-2; D gene unclear. The CDR3 sequence is 14 residues long. CDR1 and CDR2 from the germline V gene are SGDLS and YYNGEE. The ends were cut back, 6 bases at V and 5 bases at J, with 17 bases in the middle. The CDR3 is CASTLGPASYGYTF. In DNA, the CDR3 is TGTGCCAGCACCTTAGGCCCGGCTTCGTATGGCTACACCTTC.

The rearrangement joins TRBV6-2 or TRBV6-3 to TRBJ1-2; D ambiguous. With 4 bases removed from V and 8 bases from J, the gap between germline ends came to 11 bases. Germline V gene sequence: CDR1 MNHEY, CDR2 SVGEGT. CDR3 size: 12 residues. CDR3 sequence (DNA): TGTGCCAGCAGTTTCCTTCTATCCGGCTACACCTTC. This encodes CASSFLLSGYTF.

This clonotype was recorded a few times. The chain combines TRBV5-6 with TRBJ2-5; 10 bases are shared with TRBD2. The CDR3 is 15 residues long. V dropped 1 base and J dropped 4; count of bases not matched to a gene: 4. Germline CDR1 reads SGHDT; CDR2 reads YYEEEE. Written as DNA, the CDR3 is TGTGCCAGCAGCTTGCCGGGACTAGCGAGAGAGACCCAGTACTTC. Amino acid sequence: CASSLPGLARETQYF. Complete variable domain (other parts from reference TRBV5-6 and TRBJ2-5): DAGVTQSPTHLIKTRGQQVTLRCSPKSGHDTVSWYQQALGQGPQFIFQYYEEEERQRGNFPDRFSGHQFPNYSSELNVNALLLGDSALYLCASSLPGLARETQYFGPGTRLLVL.

The chain links TRBV11-2 to TRBJ2-5; possible D gene TRBD2, 5 bases. CDR1 and CDR2 (germline): SGHAT, FQNNGV. Trimming shortened V by 7 bases and J by 5 bases, and 14 bases separated the two germline ends. The CDR3 covers 13 residues. Here the CDR3 DNA reads TGTGCCAGCAACCATTCCCCGGGGGAGACCCAGTACTTC. Translation gives CASNHSPGETQYF.

V is TRBV7-2 and J is TRBJ2-5, with 8 bases lining up with TRBD2. Germline CDR1 reads SGHTA; CDR2 reads FQGNSA. The CDR3 extends over 16 amino acids. Losses at the gene ends were 4 bases for V and 7 bases for J; bases not matched to a gene: 14. CDR3 coding DNA: TGTGCCAGCAGCTCCTTTCGGAGCGGGAGTCTAAGGACCCAGTACTTC. Protein sequence: CASSSFRSGSLRTQYF.

This clonotype was detected a few times. The chain joins TRBV4-2 to TRBJ2-3, with TRBD2 matching 8 bases. This CDR3 comprises 15 residues. CDR1 is LGHNA, CDR2 YNFKEQ, per germline. The ends lost 4 bases at V and 3 bases at J; junction bases unmatched: 6. The CDR3 coding sequence is TGTGCCAGCAGCCCCCTAACTAGCGGAACAGATACGCAGTATTTT. Protein: CASSPLTSGTDTQYF.

The chain links TRBV20-1 to TRBJ2-5, with 10 bases aligning to TRBD2. V dropped 3 bases and J dropped 1; count of bases not matched to a gene: 2. This CDR3 contains 14 residues. Germline CDR1 reads DFQATT; CDR2 reads SNEGSKA (reference sequence). CDR3 residues: CSARERGGQETQYF. CDR3 coding DNA: TGCAGTGCTAGGGAGCGGGGGGGCCAAGAGACCCAGTACTTC.

The chain uses TRBV5-1 and TRBJ2-7; maybe TRBD2 (5 bases). The germline V gene has CDR1 SGHRS and CDR2 YFSETQ. The V and J ends lost 0 bases and 3 bases respectively, with 10 bases between them. The CDR3 length is 14 residues. The CDR3 DNA reads TGCGCCAGCAGCTTGGGGGCTAGCAACTACGAGCAGTACTTC. Protein: CASSLGASNYEQYF. The full variable domain, rest sourced from reference TRBV5-1 and TRBJ2-7, is KAGVTQTPRYLIKTRGQQVTLSCSPISGHRSVSWYQQTPGQGLQFLFEYFSETQRNKGNFPGRFSGRQFSNSRSEMNVSTLELGDSALYLCASSLGASNYEQYFGPGTRLTVT.

The chain is built from TRBV7-4 and TRBJ2-7, with 7 bases matching TRBD1. The CDR3 sequence is 15 residues long. V lost 3 bases and J lost 3; bases outside the gene matches: 8. CDR1 is SGHVT, CDR2 SQSDAQ, per germline. The CDR3: CASSFAGGLCYEQYF. The DNA of the CDR3 is TGTGCCAGCAGCTTTGCAGGGGGATTATGCTACGAGCAGTACTTC.

This clonotype was counted a few times. The chain combines TRBV6-2 or TRBV6-3 with TRBJ2-3; tentatively, D is TRBD1 (7 bases). Germline-derived CDR1 and CDR2 are MNHEY and SVGEGT. Trimming took 0 bases from V and 2 from J, leaving 12 bases between them. This CDR3 has 16 amino acids. The CDR3: CASSYSRDSHTDTQYF. The CDR3 nucleotides are TGTGCCAGCAGTTACTCGCGGGACAGCCACACAGATACGCAGTATTTT.

This clonotype was counted at least ten times. J is TRBJ2-7 and V is TRBV6-6, with 8 bases lining up with TRBD2. The CDR3 extends over 15 amino acids. Unmatched junction bases numbered 9, after V lost 5 bases and J lost 3 bases. Germline loops: CDR1 MNHNY, CDR2 SVGAGI (reference sequence). This CDR3 reads CASSKSGTRSYEQYF. CDR3 in DNA: TGTGCCAGCAGTAAGTCAGGGACTAGGAGCTACGAGCAGTACTTC.

J is TRBJ2-1 and V is TRBV27, with TRBD1 matching 8 bases. Looked up from germline, CDR1 is MNHEY and CDR2 is SMNVEV (reference sequence). The CDR3 runs 13 residues. Losses at the gene ends were 6 bases for V and 7 bases for J; bases not matched to a gene: 5. The CDR3 here is CASRRQGSNEQFF. In DNA form, the CDR3 reads TGTGCCAGCAGGCGACAGGGGTCGAATGAGCAGTTCTTC.

The chain has TRBV7-3 and TRBJ2-1; 15 bases agree with TRBD2. The better agreement between TRBJ2-7 and the DNA end casts doubt on the J call. This CDR3 comprises 20 residues. Germline CDR1 SGHTA, CDR2 FQGTGA. CDR3 DNA sequence: TGTGCCAGCAGCTCCCTAGGGGGGACTAGCGGGAGGACCTCCTACAATGAGCAGTACTTC. Encoded protein: CASSSLGGTSGRTSYNEQYF.